A single sample gave rise to the 7 T cell receptor beta chains below, sequenced in a study of identical twins. From the 5' RACE reads, TCRdb called clonotypes with MiXCR, one entry per CDR3 protein. Altogether under 1 million distinct CDR3 sequences are present, 10% to 15% being singletons, with the ten largest covering around 1.5%. These records were also assigned to another study, of yellow fever vaccine responses in identical twins.

Material: PBMCs. The receptors come from a woman younger than 35 in good health.

The gene calls are TRBV6-2 or TRBV6-3 and TRBJ2-3; no definite D call. Trimming left V 5 bases short and J 5 bases short, with 8 bases between. From germline, CDR1 is MNHEY and CDR2 SVGEGT. This CDR3 region has 12 residues. The CDR3 reads CASSRERDTQYF. The CDR3 nucleotides are TGTGCCAGCAGTCGAGAGCGAGATACGCAGTATTTT.

The V gene is TRBV18, the J gene TRBJ1-1, with D unclear. CDR3 size: 15 residues. CDR1 KGHSH and CDR2 LQKENI come from the germline V gene. V was cut by 2 bases and J by 1 base, with 11 bases left in between. The CDR3 loop reads CASSPSWVRNTEAFF. The CDR3 DNA is TGTGCCAGCTCACCATCTTGGGTAAGGAACACTGAAGCTTTCTTT. The full variable domain, rest sourced from reference TRBV18 and TRBJ1-1, is NAGVMQNPRHLVRRRGQEARLRCSPMKGHSHVYWYRQLPEEGLKFMVYLQKENIIDESGMPKERFSAEFPKEGPSILRIQQVVRGDSAAYFCASSPSWVRNTEAFFGQGTRLTVV.

This clonotype was observed many times. The CDR3 is CASSSGSNTEAFF. DNA for the CDR3: TGCGCCAGCAGCTCCGGGTCCAACACTGAAGCTTTCTTT. This chain joins TRBV5-1 and TRBJ1-1; no definite D call. Germline V gives CDR1 SGHRS, CDR2 YFSETQ. Between the trimmed V and J ends, which lost 3 bases and 2 bases, there was a span of 8 bases. The CDR3 sequence is 13 residues long.

This clonotype was observed a few times. V usage is TRBV7-9 and J usage is TRBJ2-3; 8 bases agree with TRBD2. Germline values: CDR1 SEHNR, CDR2 FQNEAQ (reference sequence). This CDR3 spans 16 amino acids. Trimming removed 2 bases from V and 4 bases from J; junction bases left unmatched: 8. Here the CDR3 DNA reads TGTGCCAGCAGCTTACTTCCGGGAGGGCCCCCAGATACGCAGTATTTT. Protein sequence: CASSLLPGGPPDTQYF.

This clonotype has only a few counts. The V and J genes are TRBV6-1 and TRBJ2-3; 7 bases are a match to TRBD1. CDR1 MNHNS and CDR2 SASEGT come from the germline V gene. The CDR3 has 15 residues. After removal of 6 bases from V and 6 bases from J, the junction contained 12 bases not matched to a gene. CDR3 coding DNA: TGTGCCAGCAGAGGGCCGGGTGACAGGGCCGATACGCAGTATTTT. Its protein is CASRGPGDRADTQYF.

This chain links TRBV14 with TRBJ2-2; 7 nucleotides align to TRBD1. Germline V gene sequence: CDR1 SGHDN, CDR2 FVKESK. This CDR3 has 17 amino acids. Trimming took 3 bases from V and 1 from J; bases not matched to a gene: 8. This chain's CDR3 is CASSHLPGQRNTGELFF. The CDR3 coding sequence is TGTGCCAGCAGCCACCTTCCGGGACAGAGGAACACCGGGGAGCTGTTTTTT.

Many counts were recorded for this clonotype. This chain joins TRBV12-3 or TRBV12-4 and TRBJ2-3, with 7 bases aligning to TRBD1. The CDR3 has 17 amino acids. The V gene end was trimmed by 5 bases and the J gene end by 1 base; junction bases not matched to a gene: 12. The CDR3 region is CASSTAQGGAGTDTQYF. The CDR3 DNA follows: TGTGCCAGCAGTACCGCACAAGGGGGCGCGGGCACAGATACGCAGTATTTT.